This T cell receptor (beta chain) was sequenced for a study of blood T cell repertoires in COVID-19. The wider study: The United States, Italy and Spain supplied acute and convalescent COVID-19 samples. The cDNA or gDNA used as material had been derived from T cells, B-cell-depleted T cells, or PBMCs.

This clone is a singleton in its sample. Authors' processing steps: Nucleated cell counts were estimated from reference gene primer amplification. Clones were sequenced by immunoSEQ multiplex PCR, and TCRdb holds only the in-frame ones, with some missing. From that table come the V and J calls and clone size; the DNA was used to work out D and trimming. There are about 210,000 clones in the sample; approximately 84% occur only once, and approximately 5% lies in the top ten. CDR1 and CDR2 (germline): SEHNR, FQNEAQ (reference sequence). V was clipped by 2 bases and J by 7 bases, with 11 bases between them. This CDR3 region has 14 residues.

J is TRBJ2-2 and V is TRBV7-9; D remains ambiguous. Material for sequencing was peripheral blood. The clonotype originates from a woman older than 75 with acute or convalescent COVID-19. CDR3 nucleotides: TGTGCCAGCAGCTTAATCAGGTCCGGCGGGGAGCTGTTTTTT. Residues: CASSLIRSGGELFF.